A single sample is the source of the 15 T cell receptor beta chains below, sequenced in a study of blood T cell repertoires in COVID-19. TCRdb's copy holds only in-frame clones and misses some; the assay was immunoSEQ multiplex PCR. The sample lists 250,000 to 350,000 clones; approximately 84% were seen once. Material: peripheral blood. These TCRs come from a human donor with COVID-19, enrolled during active disease. The donor label of this sample is uncertain.

The chain couples TRBV5-1 to TRBJ2-7, with D uncertain. V was clipped by 0 bases and J by 4 bases, with 14 bases between them. CDR1 and CDR2 from the germline V gene are SGHRS and YFSETQ. This CDR3 comprises 15 residues. The CDR3 reads CASSLDVRNPYEQYF. The CDR3, as DNA: TGCGCCAGCAGCTTGGATGTCAGAAATCCATACGAGCAGTACTTC.

The V call is TRBV29-1, the J call TRBJ2-5; 7 positions agree with TRBD2. Germline V gives CDR1 SQVTM, CDR2 ANQGSEA. J lost 5 bases, V lost 8 bases, and 11 bases had no gene match. CDR3 length equals 13 residues. CDR3 coding DNA: TGCAGCCTCCCTGGGGGGGGTCAGGAGACCCAGTACTTC. Its protein product is CSLPGGGQETQYF.

This clone came up once. The rearrangement joins TRBV7-2 to TRBJ1-1; TRBD1 is a possible D gene (6 bases). The CDR3 spans 16 residues. V was shortened by 3 bases and J by 4 bases, with 18 bases between the two germline ends. CDR1 is SGHTA and CDR2 is FQGNSA in the germline V gene. The CDR3 region has the DNA TGTGCCAGCAGCTTCAGGCCACAGGGTGAGGGCACTGAAGCTTTCTTT. This sequence encodes CASSFRPQGEGTEAFF.

The chain employs TRBV4-1 and TRBJ2-4; a possible D gene is TRBD1 (6 bases). Germline values: CDR1 MGHRA, CDR2 YSYEKL. The CDR3 spans 13 residues. V lost 5 bases and J 7 bases, leaving 12 bases between the germline ends. The CDR3 sequence: CASSTWDKNIQYF. In DNA, the CDR3 is TGCGCCAGCAGCACCTGGGACAAGAACATTCAGTACTTC.

This rearrangement joins TRBV28 to TRBJ1-2; D is ambiguous. This CDR3 is built from 13 residues. Trimming took 5 bases from V and 8 from J, leaving 15 bases between them. In germline, CDR1 is MDHEN, CDR2 SYDVKM. As DNA, the CDR3 is TGTGCCAGCAGTCCGGCTGGCAGGTCCGGCTACACCTTC. This encodes CASSPAGRSGYTF.

V and J are TRBV18 and TRBJ2-7; maybe TRBD2 (5 bases). Trimming left V 3 bases short and J 1 base short, with 13 bases between. Per germline, CDR1 KGHSH and CDR2 LQKENI. This CDR3 has 15 amino acids. The CDR3 coding sequence is TGTGCCAGCTCACCGACGGTGTCGGGGTCCTACGAGCAGTACTTC. Its translation is CASSPTVSGSYEQYF.

A few counts support this clone. The genes are TRBV7-2 and TRBJ2-3, with no clear D. Germline V gene data show CDR1 as SGHTA and CDR2 as FQGNSA. This CDR3 is 13 amino acids long. Trimming cost V 2 bases and J 0 bases, with 3 bases left between them. CDR3 region: CASSLPSTDTQYF. The CDR3, as DNA: TGTGCCAGCAGCTTACCTAGCACAGATACGCAGTATTTT.

V and J are TRBV5-1 and TRBJ2-3, with no clear D. The ends were cut back, 0 bases at V and 2 bases at J, with 13 bases in the middle. CDR3 length: 16 residues. Germline values: CDR1 SGHRS, CDR2 YFSETQ. CDR3 sequence (DNA): TGCGCCAGCAGCTTGGGAGGCTCTCCTCTCACAGATACGCAGTATTTT. Translated: CASSLGGSPLTDTQYF.

The table lists this clone with a count of one. This chain joins TRBV5-1 and TRBJ1-4; 12 bases fit TRBD1. Trimming removed 0 bases from V and 8 bases from J; junction bases left unmatched: 11. Germline CDR1 and CDR2: SGHRS and YFSETQ. The CDR3 consists of 18 residues. The CDR3: CASSLVGTGGVEGEKLFF. CDR3 DNA sequence: TGCGCCAGCAGCTTGGTCGGGACAGGGGGCGTCGAAGGAGAAAAACTGTTTTTT.

The gene calls are TRBV5-1 and TRBJ2-1; 8 bases are a match to TRBD2. The germline V gene has CDR1 SGHRS and CDR2 YFSETQ. With V trimmed by 8 bases and J by 7 bases, 11 bases remained unmatched. The CDR3 is 14 residues long. The CDR3 sequence is CASTGGAPGNEQFF. CDR3 DNA: TGCGCCAGTACGGGAGGGGCCCCGGGGAATGAGCAGTTCTTC.

The chain links TRBV4-3 to TRBJ2-7; D is perhaps TRBD2 (6 bases). This CDR3 contains 16 residues. V dropped 0 bases and J dropped 2 bases, with 14 bases sitting between them. Germline V lookup: CDR1 LGHNA, CDR2 YSLEER. The chain's CDR3 is CASSQDLADMTYEQYF. The CDR3 bases are TGCGCCAGCAGCCAAGACTTAGCGGATATGACCTACGAGCAGTACTTC.

This clone was found once. The chain links TRBV7-2 to TRBJ2-7, with D possibly being TRBD2 (6 bases). The V end lost 5 bases, the J end lost 2 bases, and 13 bases lay between the germline ends. The germline V gene has CDR1 SGHTA and CDR2 FQGNSA. The CDR3 totals 14 residues. CDR3 in DNA: TGTGCCAGCAGCCCCCGGGACTTCACCTACGAGCAGTACTTC. Amino acids: CASSPRDFTYEQYF. Using reference TRBV7-2 and TRBJ2-7 for the parts outside the CDR3, the full variable domain is GAGVSQSPSNKVTEKGKDVELRCDPISGHTALYWYRQSLGQGLEFLIYFQGNSAPDKSGLPSDRFSAERTGGSVSTLTIQRTQQEDSAVYLCASSPRDFTYEQYFGPGTRLTVT.

This clone was observed a few times. The chain couples TRBV7-9 to TRBJ2-7; 12 bases are shared with TRBD1. The CDR3 length is 17 residues. Germline CDR1 and CDR2: SEHNR and FQNEAQ (reference sequence). The trim removed 1 base at V and 7 bases at J, leaving 11 bases unmatched. As DNA, the CDR3 is TGTGCCAGCAGCTTAGTAGTATTAGGGACAGGGGGCCGGGAGCAGTACTTC. Protein sequence: CASSLVVLGTGGREQYF.

This chain links TRBV7-9 with TRBJ2-5, with D possibly TRBD1 on 7 matching bases. The germline V gene encodes CDR1 SEHNR and CDR2 FQNEAQ (reference sequence). This CDR3 is 14 amino acids long. The V end lost 1 base, the J end lost 4 bases, and 10 bases lay between the germline ends. As DNA, the CDR3 is TGTGCCAGCAGCTTAGACAGGGGAGGAGAGACCCAGTACTTC. The encoded protein is CASSLDRGGETQYF.

This chain connects TRBV11-2 to TRBJ2-3; 12 bases match TRBD2. The trim removed 5 bases at V and 5 bases at J, leaving 11 bases unmatched. CDR3 length: 17 amino acids. CDR1 and CDR2 from the germline V gene are SGHAT and FQNNGV. The CDR3 DNA sequence: TGTGCCAGCAGCCCTTCCAGGACTAGCGGGAAACAAGATACGCAGTATTTT. Translated: CASSPSRTSGKQDTQYF.